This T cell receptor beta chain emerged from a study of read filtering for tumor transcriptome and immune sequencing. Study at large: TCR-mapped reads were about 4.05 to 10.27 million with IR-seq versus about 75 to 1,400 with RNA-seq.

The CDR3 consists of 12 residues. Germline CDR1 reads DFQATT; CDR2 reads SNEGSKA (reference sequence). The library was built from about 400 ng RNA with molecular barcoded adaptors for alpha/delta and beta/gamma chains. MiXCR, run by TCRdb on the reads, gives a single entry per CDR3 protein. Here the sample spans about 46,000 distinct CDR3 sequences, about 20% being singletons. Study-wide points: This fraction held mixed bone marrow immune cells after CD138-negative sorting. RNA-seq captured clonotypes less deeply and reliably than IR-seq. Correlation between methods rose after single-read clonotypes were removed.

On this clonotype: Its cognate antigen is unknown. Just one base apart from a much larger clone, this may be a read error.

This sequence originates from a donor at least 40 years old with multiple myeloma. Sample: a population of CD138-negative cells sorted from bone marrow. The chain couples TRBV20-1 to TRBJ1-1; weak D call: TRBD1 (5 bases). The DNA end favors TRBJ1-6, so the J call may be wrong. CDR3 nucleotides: TGCAGTACTAGGGACGGGAATTCACCCCTCCACTTT. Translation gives CSTRDGNSPLHF.